This TCR beta chain was recovered during a study of human T cells and chemical hapten exposure. Documented time point: pre-sensitization, week 0. The treatment was: therapeutic diphenylcyclopropenone sensitization with weekly scalp DPC. MiXCR, run by TCRdb on the RACE reads, gives a single entry per CDR3 protein. Here the sample spans 99,000 or so distinct CDR3 sequences, 11% being singletons. This clonotype came up many times. Looked up from germline, CDR1 is MNHEY and CDR2 is SMNVEV (reference sequence). V was clipped by 4 bases and J by 10 bases, with 14 bases between them. The CDR3 runs 14 residues.

The TCR comes from a woman aged 60-70 years with alopecia areata. Some clones in this sample may be carry-over from other donors' samples. The sample here was whole blood, taken in connection with sensitization to the hapten diphenylcyclopropenone (DPC). The J gene is TRBJ1-6, the V gene TRBV27, with D perhaps matching TRBD1 (6 bases). CDR3 amino acids: CASSSPRGWSPLHF. CDR3 nucleotide sequence: TGTGCCAGCAGTTCCCCCAGGGGTTGGTCACCCCTCCACTTT.